This is a list of T cell receptor beta chains from one sample in a study of shared clonotypes between healthy human individuals. This table comes from immunoSEQ multiplex PCR, and its TCRdb copy is limited to in-frame clones, with some not included. Of 2.3 million or so clones in the sample, 85% to 95% are singletons; the top ten hold roughly 0.36%. Material for sequencing was naive CD4+ T cells from PBMCs. The source of these receptors is a man aged 18 to 35 in good health. Some clones in this sample may be carry-over from other donors' samples. Both conserved end residues are part of each CDR3. D genes are given only for firm matches. Clone size appears in some rows only: once, few, many, or a class for an expanded clone.

d_gene	len	abundance	v_gene	j_gene	CDR3nt	CDR3aa
-	19	-	TRBV5-1	TRBJ2-5	TGCGCCAGCAGCTTGGGGTTGGCAGGAGGGGGTTTGTGGCCAGAGACCCAGTACTTC	CASSLGLAGGGLWPETQYF
-	14	-	TRBV7-6	TRBJ2-1	TGTGCCAGCAGCTTCGGGACTGGCGAGGGTGAGCAGTTCTTC	CASSFGTGEGEQFF
-	12	-	TRBV5-1	TRBJ1-1	TGCGCCAGCAGCGCCCCCGGCTGGGAAGCTTTCTTT	CASSAPGWEAFF
-	16	-	TRBV5-1	TRBJ2-2	TGCGCCAGCAGCTCGGACATCTCCTCGGTGACCGGGGAGCTGTTTTTT	CASSSDISSVTGELFF
-	15	-	TRBV6-6	TRBJ2-2	TGTGCCAGCAGTTACAGGGCCCAAAGGGGCGGGGAGCTGTTTTTT	CASSYRAQRGGELFF
TRBD1	15	once	TRBV2	TRBJ1-1	TGTGCCAGCAGCCCCATACGGACAGGGAACACTGAAGCTTTCTTT	CASSPIRTGNTEAFF
TRBD2	14	-	TRBV11-2	TRBJ2-5	TGTGCCAGCAGCCCGAGGGCTAGCGGGGGGACCCAGTACTTC	CASSPRASGGTQYF
-	14	-	TRBV6-1	TRBJ1-1	TGTGCCAGCACCTTGGGGGGCCCGAACACTGAAGCTTTCTTT	CASTLGGPNTEAFF
TRBD2	16	-	TRBV4-2	TRBJ2-2	TGTGCCAGCAGCGCCCGACTAGCGCAGAAAATCGGGGAGCTGTTTTTT	CASSARLAQKIGELFF
-	14	-	TRBV11-1	TRBJ2-1	TGTGCCAGCAGCTTTAGGGACCCGTACAATGAGCAGTTCTTC	CASSFRDPYNEQFF
-	17	-	TRBV27	TRBJ2-1	TGTGCCAGCACCGAAAGCAAGGGGAAGAGCTCCTACAATGAGCAGTTCTTC	CASTESKGKSSYNEQFF
TRBD1	13	-	TRBV29-1	TRBJ2-7	TGCAGCGCCCGACAGGGGGCAGCCTACGAGCAGTACTTC	CSARQGAAYEQYF
-	15	-	TRBV28	TRBJ2-3	TGTGCCAGCTGGTCTTGGTGGGGTAGCACAGATACGCAGTATTTT	CASWSWWGSTDTQYF
TRBD1	14	-	TRBV28	TRBJ2-5	TGTGCCAGCAGTTGGGACAGGGGAACGAAGACCCAGTACTTC	CASSWDRGTKTQYF
TRBD2	15	-	TRBV7-3	TRBJ2-1	TGTGCCAGCAGCTTAACCGTAGCGGGATCGAGGGAGCAGTTCTTC	CASSLTVAGSREQFF
-	14	-	TRBV7-2	TRBJ1-1	TGTGCCAGCAGCTTAACCGGGTCGAACACTGAAGCTTTCTTT	CASSLTGSNTEAFF
-	12	-	TRBV14	TRBJ1-2	TGTGCCAGCAGCCAAGATACACGACCCACCACCTTC	CASSQDTRPTTF
TRBD2	16	-	TRBV5-4	TRBJ2-7	TGTGCCAGCAGCCCCACGGGGGGGACTTTTTCCTACGAGCAGTACTTC	CASSPTGGTFSYEQYF
-	15	-	TRBV6-1	TRBJ2-7	TGTGCCAGCAAGGTGGGGGCAGGGAGTCCCTACGAGCAGTACTTC	CASKVGAGSPYEQYF
-	19	once	TRBV27	TRBJ2-6	TGTGCCAGCAGTCCAACGTCCCGGGACTTCCTTTCCGGGGCCAACGTCCTGACTTTC	CASSPTSRDFLSGANVLTF
-	17	-	TRBV28	TRBJ1-2	TGTGCCAGCAACGCCCAAGAAGGCCCCGTAGGAGGTGGAGGCTACACCTTC	CASNAQEGPVGGGGYTF
TRBD2	18	few	TRBV28	TRBJ2-3	TGTGCCAACCCCAGGGTCCGACTAGCGGTTACTAGCACAGATACGCAGTATTTT	CANPRVRLAVTSTDTQYF
TRBD2	15	-	TRBV5-1	TRBJ2-7	TGCGCCAGCAGTCAAGGGACTAGCGGCATCTACGAGCAGTACTTC	CASSQGTSGIYEQYF
TRBD2	14	-	TRBV5-6	TRBJ2-5	TGTGCCAGCAGACTAGCGGGAGAACGGGAGACCCAGTACTTC	CASRLAGERETQYF
TRBD2	16	-	TRBV5-6	TRBJ2-7	TGTGCCAGCAGCCGGGGGGGACTATCCAGGCTGTACGAGCAGTACTTC	CASSRGGLSRLYEQYF
-	14	once	TRBV7-9	TRBJ2-5	TGTGCCAGCAGCCCCCGGGCGTGGGGCGAGACCCAGTACTTC	CASSPRAWGETQYF
-	15	few	TRBV5-4	TRBJ1-1	TGTGCCAGCAGTGGCGCGGGCCAGGCGAACACTGAAGCTTTCTTT	CASSGAGQANTEAFF
TRBD2	16	-	TRBV27	TRBJ2-1	TGTGCCAGCAGTTTTCGGGTAGCGGGTGCTATAAATGAGCAGTTCTTC	CASSFRVAGAINEQFF
TRBD1	11	-	TRBV19	TRBJ1-5	TGTGCCAGTAGTAGGGACAGGGGTATACATTTT	CASSRDRGIHF
-	13	-	TRBV28	TRBJ1-5	TGTGCCACCATATGGGGGTTCGGGCAGCCCCAGCATTTT	CATIWGFGQPQHF
TRBD2	16	-	TRBV11-3	TRBJ2-1	TGTGCCAGCAGCTTAGATAGTCTAGCGGGAAACAATGAGCAGTTCTTC	CASSLDSLAGNNEQFF
-	13	-	TRBV14	TRBJ2-1	TGTGCCAGCAGCCTCCAGGGAGCAAGTGAGCAGTTCTTC	CASSLQGASEQFF
-	12	-	TRBV6-1	TRBJ2-5	TGTGCCAGCAGTCGTAGGGGAGAGACCCAGTACTTC	CASSRRGETQYF
TRBD1	16	-	TRBV13	TRBJ2-6	TGTGCCAGCAGCCCACTGGGACAGGGTAAAGCCAACGTCCTGACTTTC	CASSPLGQGKANVLTF
TRBD2	16	-	TRBV9	TRBJ2-4	TGTGCCAGCAGCGAGACTAGCGGGAGGGCCGGGGACATTCAGTACTTC	CASSETSGRAGDIQYF
-	15	-	TRBV29-1	TRBJ2-7	TGCAGCGCCAGAACCTCGAGGGGGTCCCCCTACGAGCAGTACTTC	CSARTSRGSPYEQYF
-	15	-	TRBV19	TRBJ1-1	TGTGCCAGTAGTATGGGTACATGGACATTTCCTGAAGCTTTCTTT	CASSMGTWTFPEAFF
-	17	-	TRBV5-1	TRBJ1-2	TGCGCCAGCAGCTTGGGGCCAGCCCGCCCTAGTGGATATGGCTACACCTTC	CASSLGPARPSGYGYTF
-	15	-	TRBV28	TRBJ2-4	TGTGCCAGCAGTCCCGTGGGGGAAACCAAAAACATTCAGTACTTC	CASSPVGETKNIQYF
-	15	-	TRBV7-2	TRBJ2-4	TGTGCCAGCAGCTTAGTTCGGGGGACAAAAAACATTCAGTACTTC	CASSLVRGTKNIQYF
-	16	-	TRBV2	TRBJ1-2	TGTGCCAGCAGTGACATTCCCGTAACAACCACTCGGGGCTACACCTTC	CASSDIPVTTTRGYTF
-	15	-	TRBV28	TRBJ1-5	TGTGCCAGCAGTTTAGGGGGTGGGACATTTCAGCCCCAGCATTTT	CASSLGGGTFQPQHF
TRBD1	16	-	TRBV18	TRBJ1-1	TGTGCCAGCTCCCACCCCGGGACAGGGGTACCCACTGAAGCTTTCTTT	CASSHPGTGVPTEAFF